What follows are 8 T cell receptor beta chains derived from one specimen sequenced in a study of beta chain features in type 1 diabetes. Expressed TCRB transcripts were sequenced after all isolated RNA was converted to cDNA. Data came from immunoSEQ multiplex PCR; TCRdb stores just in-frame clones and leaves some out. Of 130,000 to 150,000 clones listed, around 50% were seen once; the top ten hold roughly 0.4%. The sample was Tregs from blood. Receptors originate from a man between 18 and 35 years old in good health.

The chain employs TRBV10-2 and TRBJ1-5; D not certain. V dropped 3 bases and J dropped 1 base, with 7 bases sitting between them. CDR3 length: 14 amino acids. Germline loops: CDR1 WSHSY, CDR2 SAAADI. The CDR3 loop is CASSDDGSNQPQHF. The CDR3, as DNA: TGCGCCAGCAGTGACGACGGGAGCAATCAGCCCCAGCATTTT.

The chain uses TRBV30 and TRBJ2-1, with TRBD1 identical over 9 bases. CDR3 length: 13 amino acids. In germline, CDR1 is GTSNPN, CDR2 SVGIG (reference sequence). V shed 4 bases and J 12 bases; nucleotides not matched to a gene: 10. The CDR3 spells CAWNRGRESGQFF. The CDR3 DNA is TGTGCCTGGAACAGGGGGCGAGAAAGTGGGCAGTTCTTC.

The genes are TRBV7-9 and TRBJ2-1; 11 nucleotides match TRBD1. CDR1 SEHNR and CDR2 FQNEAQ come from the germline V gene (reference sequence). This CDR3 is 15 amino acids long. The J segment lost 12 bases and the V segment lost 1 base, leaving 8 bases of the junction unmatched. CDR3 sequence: CASSLGTGGMWGQFF. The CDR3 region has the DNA TGTGCCAGCAGCTTAGGGACAGGGGGCATGTGGGGGCAGTTCTTC.

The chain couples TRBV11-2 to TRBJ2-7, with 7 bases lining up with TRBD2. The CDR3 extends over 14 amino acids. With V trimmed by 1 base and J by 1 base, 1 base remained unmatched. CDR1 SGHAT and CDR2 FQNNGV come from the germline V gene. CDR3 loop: CASSLAGGSYEQYF. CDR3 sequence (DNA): TGTGCCAGCAGCTTAGCGGGAGGATCCTACGAGCAGTACTTC.

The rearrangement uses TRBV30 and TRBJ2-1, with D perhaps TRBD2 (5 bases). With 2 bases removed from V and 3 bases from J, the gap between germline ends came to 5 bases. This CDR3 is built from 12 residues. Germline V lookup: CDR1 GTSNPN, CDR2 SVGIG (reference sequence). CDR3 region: CAWSRGYNEQFF. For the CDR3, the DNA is TGTGCCTGGAGTCGGGGCTACAATGAGCAGTTCTTC.

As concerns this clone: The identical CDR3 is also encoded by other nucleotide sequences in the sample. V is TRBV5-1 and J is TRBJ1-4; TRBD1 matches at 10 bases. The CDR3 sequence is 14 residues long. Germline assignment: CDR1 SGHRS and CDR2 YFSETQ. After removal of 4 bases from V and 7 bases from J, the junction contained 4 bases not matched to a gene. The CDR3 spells CASSPGQGGEKLFF. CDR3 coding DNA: TGCGCCAGCAGCCCCGGACAGGGGGGTGAAAAACTGTTTTTT.

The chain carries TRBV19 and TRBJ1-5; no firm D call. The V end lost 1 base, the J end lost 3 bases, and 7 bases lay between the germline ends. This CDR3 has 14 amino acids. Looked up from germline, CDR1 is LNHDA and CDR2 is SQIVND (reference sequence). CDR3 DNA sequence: TGTGCCAGTAGTATAGCACGGTACAATCAGCCCCAGCATTTT. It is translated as CASSIARYNQPQHF.

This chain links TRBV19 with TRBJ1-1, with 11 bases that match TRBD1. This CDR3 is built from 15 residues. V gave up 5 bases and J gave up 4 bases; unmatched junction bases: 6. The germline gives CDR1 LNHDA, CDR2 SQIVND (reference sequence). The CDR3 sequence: CASSAPGTGGTEAFF. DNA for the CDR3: TGTGCCAGTAGTGCCCCCGGGACAGGGGGCACTGAAGCTTTCTTT. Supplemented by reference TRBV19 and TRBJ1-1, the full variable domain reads DGGITQSPKYLFRKEGQNVTLSCEQNLNHDAMYWYRQDPGQGLRLIYYSQIVNDFQKGDIAEGYSVSREKKESFPLTVTSAQKNPTAFYLCASSAPGTGGTEAFFGQGTRLTVV.